These 29 T cell receptor beta chains were all obtained from the same sample, sequenced in a study of blood T cell repertoires in COVID-19. Sequencing used immunoSEQ multiplex PCR; TCRdb keeps in-frame clones, though not all of them. The sample lists some 200,000 clones; about four fifths were seen once. The material sequenced was peripheral blood. These receptors all stem from a woman between 40 and 55 years old with COVID-19, enrolled during active disease.

The V gene is TRBV10-2, the J gene TRBJ1-4; 8 bases match TRBD1. The CDR3 totals 15 residues. CDR1 and CDR2 from the germline V gene are WSHSY and SAAADI. V lost 8 bases, J lost 7 bases, and 12 bases stayed unmatched. CDR3 sequence: CASGFMRTGREKLFF. Written as DNA, the CDR3 is TGCGCCAGCGGGTTTATGAGGACAGGGCGTGAAAAACTGTTTTTT.

This chain uses TRBV20-1 with TRBJ1-2; D gene uncertain. The germline V and J ends were trimmed by 5 bases and 2 bases, with 6 bases remaining between them. The germline V gene has CDR1 DFQATT and CDR2 SNEGSKA (reference sequence). The CDR3 covers 11 residues. The CDR3 reads CSAGQNYGYTF. CDR3 coding DNA: TGCAGTGCTGGCCAAAACTATGGCTACACCTTC.

The CDR3 sequence is CASSGGRRYTYEQYF. The CDR3 region has the DNA TGTGCCAGCAGCGGCGGGAGGCGCTATACCTACGAGCAGTACTTC. The gene calls are TRBV28 and TRBJ2-7, with 8 positions matching TRBD2. This CDR3 has 15 residues. The V gene's germline CDR1 is MDHEN and CDR2 SYDVKM. V was pared by 6 bases and J by 2 bases, with 9 bases of the junction left unmatched.

The rearrangement uses TRBV2 and TRBJ1-2; possibly TRBD1 for D (6 bases). The CDR3 runs to 14 residues. Trimming stripped 8 bases from V and 3 bases from J, with 16 bases between. Germline assignment: CDR1 SNHLY and CDR2 FYNNEI. CDR3 DNA: TGTGCCAGCGCCGAAACAGGGAGTGACTATGGCTACACCTTC. This sequence encodes CASAETGSDYGYTF.

The chain joins TRBV27 to TRBJ2-5, with D possibly TRBD1 on 6 matching bases. Germline V gene data show CDR1 as MNHEY and CDR2 as SMNVEV (reference sequence). The V end was cut by 6 bases, the J end by 0 bases, with 17 bases between. This CDR3 spans 16 amino acids. The CDR3 DNA is TGTGCCAGCAGAAGTGGACAGACCGGTAACCAAGAGACCCAGTACTTC. It translates to CASRSGQTGNQETQYF.

The chain is built from TRBV29-1 and TRBJ2-5; 11 bases map to TRBD1. The V gene end was trimmed by 6 bases and the J gene end by 4 bases; junction bases not matched to a gene: 4. The CDR3 loop spans 13 amino acids. Per germline, CDR1 SQVTM and CDR2 ANQGSEA. CDR3 sequence (DNA): TGCAGCGTAACCGGGACAGGGGGAGAGACCCAGTACTTC. Its translation is CSVTGTGGETQYF.

This CDR3 is CASSPRDREVETQYF. Here the CDR3 DNA reads TGTGCCAGCAGCCCCCGGGACAGGGAAGTGGAGACCCAGTACTTC. The V call is TRBV3-1 (or the pseudogene TRBV3-2), the J call TRBJ2-5, with 9 nucleotides matching TRBD1. CDR1 and CDR2 from the germline V gene are LGHDT and YNNKEL (reference sequence). Unmatched junction bases numbered 8, after V lost 4 bases and J lost 5 bases. CDR3 length: 15 amino acids.

The CDR3 nucleotides are TGTGCCAGCAGCTTAGTGGAGGGGAGCTACGAGCAGTACTTC. Residues: CASSLVEGSYEQYF. V is TRBV7-9 and J is TRBJ2-7, with D perhaps matching TRBD2 (6 bases). Germline lookup yields CDR1 SEHNR and CDR2 FQNEAQ (reference sequence). The V gene lost 1 base and the J gene lost 3 bases, with 10 bases spanning the gap. This CDR3 region has 14 residues.

The chain couples TRBV28 to TRBJ1-2, with 7 bases identical to TRBD1. This CDR3 comprises 13 residues. Germline CDR1 and CDR2: MDHEN and SYDVKM. After removal of 6 bases from V and 7 bases from J, the junction contained 8 bases not matched to a gene. The CDR3 region has the DNA TGTGCCAGCAGGCCCGGACAGGACAGTGGCTACACCTTC. Protein product: CASRPGQDSGYTF.

This clone came up a few times. This sequence joins TRBV7-9 and TRBJ1-2; no reliable D call. Germline CDR1 reads SEHNR; CDR2 reads FQNEAQ (reference sequence). The CDR3 length is 13 residues. V gave up 5 bases and J gave up 7 bases, with 14 bases separating them. The DNA for the CDR3 is TGTGCCAGCAGCACTGACGGAGGGCGTGGCTACACCTTC. It translates to CASSTDGGRGYTF. The full variable domain, with the rest looked up from reference TRBV7-9 and TRBJ1-2, is DTGVSQNPRHKITKRGQNVTFRCDPISEHNRLYWYRQTLGQGPEFLTYFQNEAQLEKSRLLSDRFSAERPKGSFSTLEIQRTEQGDSAMYLCASSTDGGRGYTFGSGTRLTVV.

This clone was seen a single time. This chain joins TRBV18 and TRBJ2-1; TRBD2 agrees at 10 bases. The germline CDR1 and CDR2 sequences are KGHSH and LQKENI. CDR3 length: 15 amino acids. V was clipped by 8 bases and J by 4 bases; unmatched bases: 8. The CDR3 protein is CASTEGLANYNEQFF. The CDR3 DNA reads TGTGCCAGCACAGAGGGACTAGCGAATTACAATGAGCAGTTCTTC.

The V and J genes are TRBV21-1 and TRBJ1-1; the table assigns TRBD1, which was not confirmed against the DNA. TRBV21-1 is assigned pseudogene status. CDR3 size: 16 residues. CDR3 amino acids: CASSVRDRGSGTEAFF. The CDR3, as DNA: TGTGCCAGCAGCGTCCGGGACAGGGGGTCTGGCACTGAAGCTTTCTTT.

The chain joins TRBV19 to TRBJ1-1; the match to TRBD1 covers 8 bases. Germline CDR1 and CDR2: LNHDA and SQIVND (reference sequence). With 6 bases clipped from V and 5 bases from J, the junction kept 8 bases outside the gene matches. The CDR3 runs to 14 residues. For the CDR3, the DNA is TGTGCCAGTAGCCACAGGGGGGAGGGGACTGAAGCTTTCTTT. The encoded protein is CASSHRGEGTEAFF.

The sample holds one count of this clone. The V gene is TRBV7-8, the J gene TRBJ2-4; no firm D call. The CDR3 runs 15 residues. Germline V gene sequence: CDR1 SGHVS, CDR2 FQNEAQ. Trimming cost V 1 base and J 1 base, with 8 bases left between them. Here the CDR3 reads CASSLVPEAKNIQYF. CDR3 coding DNA: TGTGCCAGCAGCTTAGTGCCCGAGGCCAAAAACATTCAGTACTTC.

As to this clone: Germline is not matched at one junction end, which may reflect a read error. V usage is TRBV3-1 (or the pseudogene TRBV3-2) and J usage is TRBJ2-3; 9 bases map to TRBD2. This CDR3 region has 13 residues. The germline V gene has CDR1 LGHDT and CDR2 YNNKEL (reference sequence). The CDR3 is CASSQVMTSGITF. The CDR3 DNA follows: TGTGCCAGCAGCCAAGTTATGACTAGCGGCATAACCTTT.

The gene calls are TRBV15 and TRBJ2-5; no firm D call. Looked up from germline, CDR1 is LNHNV and CDR2 is YYDKDF (reference sequence). V shed 0 bases and J shed 0 bases, with 8 bases lying between them. CDR3 size: 15 residues. The CDR3 loop reads CATSRDLENQETQYF. CDR3 sequence (DNA): TGTGCCACCAGCAGAGATCTAGAGAACCAAGAGACCCAGTACTTC. The full variable domain, in which reference TRBV15 and TRBJ2-5 provide the parts outside the CDR3, is DAMVIQNPRYQVTQFGKPVTLSCSQTLNHNVMYWYQQKSSQAPKLLFHYYDKDFNNEADTPDNFQSRRPNTSFCFLDIRSPGLGDTAMYLCATSRDLENQETQYFGPGTRLLVL.

V usage is TRBV15 and J usage is TRBJ2-4; 12 bases line up with TRBD2. Germline assignment: CDR1 LNHNV and CDR2 YYDKDF (reference sequence). CDR3 length: 19 amino acids. Trimming removed 7 bases from V and 2 bases from J; junction bases left unmatched: 15. As DNA, the CDR3 is TGTGCCACCAAACAGACTAGCGGGAGTTGGTATAGGTCCAAAAACATTCAGTACTTC. Amino acids: CATKQTSGSWYRSKNIQYF.

This clone was seen once. The rearrangement uses TRBV6-2 or TRBV6-3 and TRBJ1-2, with TRBD1 as a possible D gene (5 bases). Between the trimmed V and J ends, which lost 6 bases and 4 bases, there was a span of 15 bases. This CDR3 is built from 14 residues. CDR1 is MNHEY, CDR2 SVGEGT, per germline. The CDR3 loop reads CASRYLGQSYGYTF. The CDR3 DNA is TGTGCCAGCAGGTACCTCGGACAAAGCTATGGCTACACCTTC.

This rearrangement joins TRBV7-3 to TRBJ2-3; a weak D match, TRBD2 (6 bases). The CDR3 sequence is 16 residues long. V lost 1 base and J 3 bases, leaving 14 bases between the germline ends. From germline, CDR1 is SGHTA and CDR2 FQGTGA. CDR3 in amino acids: CASSLRPMGGTDTQYF. CDR3 DNA sequence: TGTGCCAGCAGCTTAAGGCCAATGGGGGGAACAGATACGCAGTATTTT.

The sample holds one count of this clone. This sequence joins TRBV5-8 and TRBJ1-4; D might be TRBD1 (6 bases). The CDR3 is 12 residues long. Germline CDR1 reads SGHTS; CDR2 reads YDEGEE. The germline V and J ends were trimmed by 5 bases and 8 bases, with 10 bases remaining between them. The CDR3, as DNA: TGTGCCAGCAGGCCCGGGACAGAAAAACTGTTTTTT. Its translation: CASRPGTEKLFF. Drawing the rest from reference TRBV5-8 and TRBJ1-4, the complete variable domain is EAGVTQSPTHLIKTRGQQATLRCSPISGHTSVYWYQQALGLGLQFLLWYDEGEERNRGNFPPRFSGRQFPNYSSELNVNALELEDSALYLCASRPGTEKLFFGSGTQLSVL.

This chain connects TRBV4-2 to TRBJ2-1; 7 bases agree with TRBD2. The germline V gene has CDR1 LGHNA and CDR2 YNFKEQ. This CDR3 spans 17 amino acids. J was trimmed by 5 bases and V by 1 base; bases with no gene match: 11. The CDR3 sequence: CASSQVARVTSDNEQFF. As DNA, the CDR3 is TGTGCCAGCAGCCAAGTCGCCCGGGTCACTAGCGACAATGAGCAGTTCTTC.

This sequence joins TRBV13 and TRBJ2-3; 9 nucleotides match TRBD1. There are 15 residues in the CDR3. The germline V gene encodes CDR1 PRHDT and CDR2 FYEKMQ (reference sequence). Losses at the gene ends were 5 bases for V and 3 bases for J; bases not matched to a gene: 6. DNA for the CDR3: TGTGCCAGCAGCGCCCCGGGACAGGGTACAGATACGCAGTATTTT. This gives the protein CASSAPGQGTDTQYF.

The chain combines TRBV5-1 with TRBJ1-2; D perhaps matches TRBD1 (6 bases). CDR1 is SGHRS and CDR2 is YFSETQ in the germline V gene. Trimming left V 3 bases short and J 6 bases short, with 18 bases between. The CDR3 extends over 15 amino acids. The CDR3 here is CASSYPGKGEHGYTF. The CDR3 nucleotides read TGCGCCAGCAGCTACCCAGGGAAGGGGGAACATGGCTACACCTTC.

V usage is TRBV5-1 and J usage is TRBJ1-4, with 10 bases lining up with TRBD1. This CDR3 is 15 amino acids long. J gave up 8 bases and V 4 bases, and 8 bases lay outside the gene matches. Germline lookup yields CDR1 SGHRS and CDR2 YFSETQ. As DNA, the CDR3 is TGCGCCAGCAGCCAAACGACAGGGGGCGGCGAAAAACTGTTTTTT. It translates to CASSQTTGGGEKLFF.

This chain links TRBV10-3 with TRBJ1-2; D ambiguous. The V gene lost 7 bases and the J gene lost 0 bases, with 12 bases spanning the gap. This CDR3 is built from 14 residues. Germline values: CDR1 ENHRY, CDR2 SYGVKD. CDR3 sequence: CAITSQAANYGYTF. CDR3 DNA sequence: TGTGCCATCACCTCTCAGGCCGCTAACTATGGCTACACCTTC.

This clone occurred once. The chain joins TRBV28 to TRBJ1-5; no firm D call. Germline V gene sequence: CDR1 MDHEN, CDR2 SYDVKM. The length of the CDR3 is 13 residues. V dropped 3 bases and J dropped 5 bases, with 8 bases sitting between them. CDR3 sequence: CASSFGIYQPQHF. The CDR3 DNA reads as TGTGCCAGCAGTTTCGGGATCTATCAGCCCCAGCATTTT.

V is TRBV11-2 and J is TRBJ2-5; 8 bases agree with TRBD2. In germline, CDR1 is SGHAT, CDR2 FQNNGV. Trimming removed 3 bases from V and 3 bases from J; junction bases left unmatched: 0. The CDR3 length is 13 residues. The CDR3 here is CASSFSGEETQYF. CDR3 nucleotide sequence: TGTGCCAGCAGCTTTAGCGGGGAAGAGACCCAGTACTTC. The entire variable domain, with the rest obtained from reference TRBV11-2 and TRBJ2-5, is as follows: EAGVAQSPRYKIIEKRQSVAFWCNPISGHATLYWYQQILGQGPKLLIQFQNNGVVDDSQLPKDRFSAERLKGVDSTLKIQPAKLEDSAVYLCASSFSGEETQYFGPGTRLLVL.

This chain uses TRBV6-6 with TRBJ1-5, with D perhaps matching TRBD1 (5 bases). Per germline, CDR1 MNHNY and CDR2 SVGAGI (reference sequence). V was cut by 5 bases and J by 0 bases, with 11 bases left in between. This CDR3 is 15 amino acids long. The CDR3 reads CASSRDGDSNQPQHF. CDR3 bases: TGTGCCAGCAGTCGGGACGGGGATAGCAATCAGCCCCAGCATTTT.

This chain connects TRBV29-1 to TRBJ1-2; 7 bases fit TRBD1. Germline V lookup: CDR1 SQVTM, CDR2 ANQGSEA. J was trimmed by 4 bases and V by 5 bases; bases with no gene match: 10. The CDR3 is 14 amino acids. The CDR3 DNA reads TGCAGCGTTCTACAGGGGAGAGCTGGCTATGGCTACACCTTC. It is translated as CSVLQGRAGYGYTF.